The 21 T cell receptor beta chains below were found in one sample sequenced in a study of T cells in Graves' hyperthyroidism and ophthalmopathy. RNA transcripts yielded amplified TCR beta CDR3 regions. Initially, a first-round RT-PCR of the TCR CDR3 employed the HTBI primer set. MiXCR, applied by TCRdb to the multiplex PCR reads, yields one record per CDR3 protein. The data hold roughly 510,000 distinct CDR3 sequences, with less than 25% observed a single time. Sequenced input: blood. The receptors here all came from a man between 18 and 29 years old with Graves' hyperthyroidism.

This chain uses TRBV19 with TRBJ1-5; no definite D call. The germline V and J ends were trimmed by 3 bases and 7 bases, with 10 bases remaining between them. Germline CDR1 LNHDA, CDR2 SQIVND (reference sequence). CDR3 length equals 13 residues. The CDR3: CASSIGWLQPQHF. The CDR3 DNA is TGTGCCAGTAGTATTGGATGGTTGCAGCCCCAGCATTTT.

The J gene is TRBJ2-2, the V gene TRBV28; the D is unclear. Germline CDR1 MDHEN, CDR2 SYDVKM. V was clipped by 3 bases and J by 5 bases, with 10 bases between them. The CDR3 is 14 amino acids. CDR3 nucleotide sequence: TGTGCCAGCAGTTTGGAGTGGCGGACCGGGGAGCTGTTTTTT. This sequence encodes CASSLEWRTGELFF.

The table lists this clonotype with many counts. This chain connects TRBV11-2 to TRBJ2-2, with D tentatively TRBD1 or TRBD2 (6 bases each). In germline, CDR1 is SGHAT, CDR2 FQNNGV. This CDR3 comprises 14 residues. The ends were cut back, 6 bases at V and 7 bases at J, with 15 bases in the middle. CDR3 protein: CASSWDIADGELFF. CDR3 in DNA: TGTGCCAGCAGTTGGGACATAGCGGACGGGGAGCTGTTTTTT.

A few counts support this clonotype. This chain joins TRBV2 and TRBJ1-1; D is unresolved. CDR3 length: 12 residues. The germline CDR1 and CDR2 sequences are SNHLY and FYNNEI. V shed 7 bases and J shed 3 bases, with 9 bases lying between them. The CDR3 loop is CASKITHTEAFF. CDR3 in DNA: TGTGCCAGCAAGATAACACACACTGAAGCTTTCTTT.

The rearrangement links TRBV12-3 or TRBV12-4 to TRBJ2-7; 15 bases are shared with TRBD2. The CDR3 runs to 15 residues. J gave up 4 bases and V 4 bases, and 2 bases lay outside the gene matches. As DNA, the CDR3 is TGTGCCAGCAGTTCGGGACTAGCGGGGGGTTACGAGCAGTACTTC. Amino acid sequence: CASSSGLAGGYEQYF.

This clonotype was seen only a few times. This may be a read error, as it is one base from a much larger clone. The conserved final phenylalanine or tryptophan is absent from the CDR3, which likely points to a read error. The V and J genes are TRBV11-2 and TRBJ1-2; possible D gene TRBD1, 5 bases. The CDR3 consists of 14 residues. CDR1 SGHAT and CDR2 FQNNGV come from the germline V gene. V was cut by 1 base and J by 4 bases, with 10 bases left in between. CDR3 amino acids: CASSLVGEGYGYTV. The CDR3 nucleotides are TGTGCCAGCAGCTTAGTAGGGGAGGGCTATGGCTACACCGTC.

This chain links TRBV30 with TRBJ2-3; the match to TRBD2 covers 9 bases. Trimming took 3 bases from V and 0 from J; bases not matched to a gene: 7. In germline, CDR1 is GTSNPN, CDR2 SVGIG (reference sequence). The CDR3 runs 16 residues. The CDR3 spells CAWRRKAGGSTDTQYF. The CDR3 DNA is TGTGCCTGGAGGAGGAAAGCGGGGGGTAGCACAGATACGCAGTATTTT.

V usage is TRBV2 and J usage is TRBJ2-7, with a weak D call TRBD1 (5 bases). Germline CDR1 reads SNHLY; CDR2 reads FYNNEI. The CDR3 has 14 amino acids. Trimming cost V 3 bases and J 1 base, with 10 bases left between them. Here the CDR3 DNA reads TGTGCCAGCAGTGACCAGGGCCTGTCCTACGAGCAGTACTTC. It is translated as CASSDQGLSYEQYF.

This clonotype appeared many times. The chain carries TRBV28 and TRBJ2-7; possible D gene TRBD2, 5 bases. The ends were cut back, 8 bases at V and 3 bases at J, with 11 bases in the middle. CDR1 MDHEN and CDR2 SYDVKM come from the germline V gene. The CDR3 is 12 amino acids. DNA of the CDR3: TGTGCCAGCTCAGGCGACTACTACGAGCAGTACTTC. Residues: CASSGDYYEQYF.

This clonotype was observed a few times. The chain recombines TRBV2 with TRBJ2-3; D possibly uses TRBD1 or TRBD2 (7 bases each). The germline CDR1 and CDR2 sequences are SNHLY and FYNNEI. This CDR3 has 14 amino acids. V lost 3 bases and J 6 bases, leaving 13 bases between the germline ends. The DNA for the CDR3 is TGTGCCAGCAGTGACCCAGGGGGGGAGGATACGCAGTATTTT. Translated, it gives CASSDPGGEDTQYF. Full variable domain (rest looked up from reference TRBV2 and TRBJ2-3): EPEVTQTPSHQVTQMGQEVILRCVPISNHLYFYWYRQILGQKVEFLVSFYNNEISEKSEIFDDQFSVERPDGSNFTLKIRSTKLEDSAMYFCASSDPGGEDTQYFGPGTRLTVL.

Ten or more counts support this clonotype. The chain couples TRBV30 to TRBJ1-1; the D gene is possibly TRBD1 (6 bases). Trimming removed 2 bases from V and 5 bases from J, with 15 bases in between. The CDR3 covers 14 residues. Per germline, CDR1 GTSNPN and CDR2 SVGIG (reference sequence). The CDR3 DNA sequence: TGTGCCTGGAGTCAAAACTCAGGGGAGACTGAAGCTTTCTTT. This codes for CAWSQNSGETEAFF.

Many counts were recorded for this clonotype. The genes are TRBV29-1 and TRBJ1-1, with D possibly TRBD1 on 6 matching bases. The germline V gene has CDR1 SQVTM and CDR2 ANQGSEA. This CDR3 is 13 amino acids long. Trimming took 4 bases from V and 4 from J, leaving 13 bases between them. For the CDR3, the DNA is TGCAGCGTTGGTCCGGGGGGCCCCACTGAAGCTTTCTTT. Residues: CSVGPGGPTEAFF.

This clonotype was seen at least ten times. Here the CDR3 DNA reads TGTGCCAGCAAGCAGACAGGGGGCAATTTCGGCTACACCTTC. This sequence encodes CASKQTGGNFGYTF. The rearrangement links TRBV6-1 to TRBJ1-2; TRBD1 matches at 10 bases. The CDR3 has 14 residues. The germline V gene has CDR1 MNHNS and CDR2 SASEGT. The V segment lost 7 bases and the J segment 8 bases; nucleotides outside the gene matches: 10.

Ten or more counts support this clonotype. The chain carries TRBV2 and TRBJ1-2; 9 bases agree with TRBD1. The CDR3 has 13 residues. V shed 6 bases and J 3 bases; nucleotides not matched to a gene: 2. In germline, CDR1 is SNHLY, CDR2 FYNNEI. CDR3 protein: CASSTGGDYGYTF. The CDR3 DNA follows: TGTGCCAGCAGCACAGGGGGCGACTATGGCTACACCTTC. The full variable domain, rest sourced from reference TRBV2 and TRBJ1-2, is EPEVTQTPSHQVTQMGQEVILRCVPISNHLYFYWYRQILGQKVEFLVSFYNNEISEKSEIFDDQFSVERPDGSNFTLKIRSTKLEDSAMYFCASSTGGDYGYTFGSGTRLTVV.

This clonotype showed up many times. DNA of the CDR3: TGTGCCAGCAGTCGCCGACAGGAAATCGGGGCCCAGTACTTC. Its protein is CASSRRQEIGAQYF. This rearrangement joins TRBV28 to TRBJ2-5; weak D call: TRBD1 (6 bases). Germline CDR1 and CDR2: MDHEN and SYDVKM. The V end was cut by 5 bases, the J end by 9 bases, with 19 bases between. This CDR3 has 14 amino acids.

This clonotype has ten or more counts. The rearrangement links TRBV5-6 to TRBJ1-1, with D unresolved. V lost 4 bases and J 0 bases, leaving 10 bases between the germline ends. CDR3 length equals 14 residues. Germline CDR1 reads SGHDT; CDR2 reads YYEEEE. The CDR3 loop is CASSRVSMNTEAFF. DNA of the CDR3: TGTGCCAGCAGCCGTGTGAGCATGAACACTGAAGCTTTCTTT. The entire variable domain, with the rest obtained from reference TRBV5-6 and TRBJ1-1, is as follows: DAGVTQSPTHLIKTRGQQVTLRCSPKSGHDTVSWYQQALGQGPQFIFQYYEEEERQRGNFPDRFSGHQFPNYSSELNVNALLLGDSALYLCASSRVSMNTEAFFGQGTRLTVV.

This clonotype was detected many times. The genes are TRBV19 and TRBJ1-1; tentative D call: TRBD1 (6 bases). V gave up 10 bases and J gave up 1 base, with 10 bases separating them. Germline CDR1 is LNHDA and CDR2 is SQIVND (reference sequence). The CDR3 loop spans 12 amino acids. CDR3 in amino acids: CATTQGNTEAFF. The CDR3 coding sequence is TGTGCCACCACACAGGGGAACACTGAAGCTTTCTTT.

This rearrangement joins TRBV20-1 to TRBJ2-7, with D perhaps assigned TRBD1 or TRBD2 (5 bases each). Between the trimmed V and J ends, which lost 5 bases and 4 bases, there was a span of 21 bases. The CDR3 covers 15 residues. Germline CDR1 is DFQATT and CDR2 is SNEGSKA (reference sequence). CDR3 region: CSAGALGDLPYEQYF. Here the CDR3 DNA reads TGCAGTGCTGGGGCCCTCGGGGACCTTCCTTACGAGCAGTACTTC.

This clonotype has ten or more counts. V usage is TRBV12-3 or TRBV12-4 and J usage is TRBJ1-5; 9 bases agree with TRBD1. The CDR3 sequence is 16 residues long. Germline trimming cut 1 base from V and 2 bases from J; bases unmatched to any gene: 3. The CDR3 protein is CASSLGTGAGNQPQHF. The CDR3 DNA is TGTGCCAGCAGTTTAGGGACAGGGGCGGGCAATCAGCCCCAGCATTTT.

This chain's CDR3 is CASTGPDQPQHF. The CDR3 region has the DNA TGTGCCAGCACCGGACCGGATCAGCCCCAGCATTTT. The chain links TRBV12-3 or TRBV12-4 to TRBJ1-5; D gene unclear. This CDR3 region has 12 residues. The V end was cut by 7 bases, the J end by 5 bases, with 9 bases between.

In its sample, this clonotype was seen many times. The genes are TRBV11-2 and TRBJ1-1, with 8 bases fitting TRBD1. There are 14 residues in the CDR3. Germline CDR1 reads SGHAT; CDR2 reads FQNNGV. V lost 5 bases and J lost 4; bases outside the gene matches: 6. In DNA form, the CDR3 reads TGTGCCAGCAGCACAGGGGGAAGGGGCACTGAAGCTTTCTTT. It encodes CASSTGGRGTEAFF.